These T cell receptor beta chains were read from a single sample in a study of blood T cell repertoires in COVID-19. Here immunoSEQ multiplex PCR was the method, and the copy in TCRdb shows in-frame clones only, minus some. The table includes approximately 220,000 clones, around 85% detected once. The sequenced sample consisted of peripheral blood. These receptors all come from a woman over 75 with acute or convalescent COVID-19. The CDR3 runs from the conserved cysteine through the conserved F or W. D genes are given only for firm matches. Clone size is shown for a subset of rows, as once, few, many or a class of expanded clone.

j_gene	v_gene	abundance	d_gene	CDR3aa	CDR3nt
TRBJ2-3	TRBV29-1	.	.	CSGGLVTDTQYF	TGCAGCGGGGGACTCGTCACAGATACGCAGTATTTT
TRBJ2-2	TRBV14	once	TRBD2	CASSLAGQNTGELFF	TGTGCCAGCAGCTTAGCGGGGCAGAACACCGGGGAGCTGTTTTTT
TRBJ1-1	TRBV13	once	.	CASSWEGEPGTEAFF	TGTGCCAGCAGCTGGGAGGGGGAACCGGGCACTGAAGCTTTCTTT
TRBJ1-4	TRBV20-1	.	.	CSASPGGANEKLFF	TGCAGTGCTAGTCCCGGGGGGGCTAATGAAAAACTGTTTTTT
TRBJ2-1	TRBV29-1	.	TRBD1	CSVTRTGAYNEQFF	TGCAGCGTGACCCGGACAGGGGCCTACAATGAGCAGTTCTTC
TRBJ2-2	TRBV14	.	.	CASSQVGVTGELFF	TGTGCCAGCAGCCAAGTCGGAGTTACCGGGGAGCTGTTTTTT
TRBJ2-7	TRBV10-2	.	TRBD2	CASSEPVAGPEQYF	TGCGCCAGCAGTGAGCCGGTAGCGGGTCCCGAGCAGTACTTC
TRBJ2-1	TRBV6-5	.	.	CASSREHNEQFF	TGTGCCAGCAGCCGGGAGCACAATGAGCAGTTCTTC
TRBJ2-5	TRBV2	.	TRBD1	CASTTDRGQETQYF	TGTGCCAGCACCACCGACAGGGGCCAAGAGACCCAGTACTTC
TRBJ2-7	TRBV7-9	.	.	CASSSPREVSYEQYF	TGTGCCAGCAGCTCTCCCCGCGAGGTCTCCTACGAGCAGTACTTC
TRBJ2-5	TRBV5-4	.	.	CASSLPSETQYF	TGTGCCAGCAGCTTGCCTTCTGAGACCCAGTACTTC
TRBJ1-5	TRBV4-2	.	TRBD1	CASSQTPGQRTTYSNQPQHF	TGTGCCAGCAGCCAAACTCCGGGACAGAGAACCACTTATAGCAATCAGCCCCAGCATTTT
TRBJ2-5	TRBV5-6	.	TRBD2	CASSSSGRDRETQYF	TGTGCCAGCAGCTCTAGCGGGAGGGACAGGGAGACCCAGTACTTC
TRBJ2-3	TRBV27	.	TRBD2	CASIGTRGLSTDTQYF	TGTGCCAGCATAGGGACTAGGGGACTTAGCACAGATACGCAGTATTTT
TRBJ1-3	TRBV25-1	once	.	CASSGFGTQNTIYF	TGTGCCAGCAGTGGATTCGGGACACAAAACACCATATATTTT
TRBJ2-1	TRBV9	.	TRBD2	CASSVALGTSGTNPYNEQFF	TGTGCCAGCAGCGTAGCTCTCGGGACTAGCGGGACCAACCCTTACAATGAGCAGTTCTTC
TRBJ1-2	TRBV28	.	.	CASRRGTYGYTF	TGTGCCAGCAGACGGGGGACTTATGGCTACACCTTC
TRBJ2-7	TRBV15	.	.	CATSRDLQSSYEQYF	TGTGCCACCAGCAGAGATCTACAGAGCTCCTACGAGCAGTACTTC
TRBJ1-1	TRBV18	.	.	CASSQGERTEAFF	TGTGCCAGCTCACAGGGGGAAAGGACTGAAGCTTTCTTT
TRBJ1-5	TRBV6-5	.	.	CASSYDGNQPQHF	TGTGCCAGCAGCTATGACGGGAATCAGCCCCAGCATTTT
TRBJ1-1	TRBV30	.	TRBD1	CAWSRTRTGLNTEAFF	TGTGCCTGGAGTCGAACTCGGACAGGCCTTAACACTGAAGCTTTCTTT
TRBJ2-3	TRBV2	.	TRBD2	CASSETPTSGGRDTQYF	TGTGCCAGCAGTGAAACCCCTACTAGCGGGGGGCGGGATACGCAGTATTTT
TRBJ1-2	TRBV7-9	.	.	CASSLDDRAYGYTF	TGTGCCAGCAGCTTGGACGACAGAGCTTATGGCTACACCTTC
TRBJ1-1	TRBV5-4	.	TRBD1	CASSRTGVTEAFF	TGTGCCAGCAGCCGCACAGGGGTGACTGAAGCTTTCTTT
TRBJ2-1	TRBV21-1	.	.	CASSKGGTGYYNEQFF	TGTGCCAGCAGCAAAGGGGGGACAGGATACTACAATGAGCAGTTCTTC
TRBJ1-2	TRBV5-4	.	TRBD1	CASSLGQGAGGYTF	TGTGCCAGCAGCTTGGGACAGGGGGCAGGTGGCTACACCTTC
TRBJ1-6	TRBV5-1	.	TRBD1	CASSRDRASPLHF	TGCGCCAGCAGCCGTGACAGGGCTTCACCCCTCCACTTT
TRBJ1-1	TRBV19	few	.	CASSLGTEAFF	TGTGCCAGTAGTCTCGGGACAGAAGCTTTCTTT
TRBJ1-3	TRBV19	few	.	CASSTRSGNTIYF	TGTGCCAGTAGTACCAGATCTGGAAACACCATATATTTT